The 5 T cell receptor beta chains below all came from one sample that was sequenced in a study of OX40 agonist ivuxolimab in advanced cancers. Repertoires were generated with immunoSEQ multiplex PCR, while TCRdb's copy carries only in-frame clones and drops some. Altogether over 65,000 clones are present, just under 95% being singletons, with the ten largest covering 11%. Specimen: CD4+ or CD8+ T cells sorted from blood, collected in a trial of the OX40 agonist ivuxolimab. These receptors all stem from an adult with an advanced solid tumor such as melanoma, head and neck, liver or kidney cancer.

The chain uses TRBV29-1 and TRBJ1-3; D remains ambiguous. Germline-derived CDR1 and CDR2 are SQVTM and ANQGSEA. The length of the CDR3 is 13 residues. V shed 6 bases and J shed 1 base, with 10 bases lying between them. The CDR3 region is CSVERGSGNTIYF. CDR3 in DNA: TGCAGCGTAGAGCGGGGATCTGGAAACACCATATATTTT.

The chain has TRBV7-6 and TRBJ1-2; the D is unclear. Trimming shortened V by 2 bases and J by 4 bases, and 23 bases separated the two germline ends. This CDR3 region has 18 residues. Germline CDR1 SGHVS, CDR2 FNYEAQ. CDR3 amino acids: CASSLFLNPEGVGYGYTF. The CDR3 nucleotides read TGTGCCAGCAGCTTATTCCTCAATCCGGAGGGAGTAGGCTATGGCTACACCTTC.

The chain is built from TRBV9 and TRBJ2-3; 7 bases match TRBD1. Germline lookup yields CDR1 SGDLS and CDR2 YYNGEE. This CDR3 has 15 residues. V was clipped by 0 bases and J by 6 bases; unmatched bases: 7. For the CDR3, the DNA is TGTGCCAGCAGCGTAGCGGAAAGGGGGCTTGATACGCAGTATTTT. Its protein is CASSVAERGLDTQYF.

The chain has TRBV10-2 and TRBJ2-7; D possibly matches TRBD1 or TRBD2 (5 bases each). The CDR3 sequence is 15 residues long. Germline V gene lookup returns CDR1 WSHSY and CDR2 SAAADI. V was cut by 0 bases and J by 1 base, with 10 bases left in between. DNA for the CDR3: TGCGCCAGCAGTGAGTCGGGGGAGAAGTCCTACGAGCAGTACTTC. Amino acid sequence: CASSESGEKSYEQYF.

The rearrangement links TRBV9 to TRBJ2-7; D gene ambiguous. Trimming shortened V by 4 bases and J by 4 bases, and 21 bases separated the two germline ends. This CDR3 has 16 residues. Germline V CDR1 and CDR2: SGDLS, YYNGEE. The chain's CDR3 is CASSPDRAPSTYEQYF. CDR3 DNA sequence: TGTGCCAGCAGCCCGGACCGGGCCCCGTCGACTTACGAGCAGTACTTC. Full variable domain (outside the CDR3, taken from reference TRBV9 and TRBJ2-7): DSGVTQTPKHLITATGQRVTLRCSPRSGDLSVYWYQQSLDQGLQFLIQYYNGEERAKGNILERFSAQQFPDLHSELNLSSLELGDSALYFCASSPDRAPSTYEQYFGPGTRLTVT.